This record covers a single T cell receptor (beta chain). This clonotype was seen more than once but under ten times. Its antigen has not been determined. Base qualities are missing; no much larger clone stands one base away. This sample was included in a study of T cell repertoires in cytomegalovirus infection (dated by TCRdb to about 2019). About the study as a whole: Because public TCR beta signatures pointed to carriage of CMV infection together with the matching HLA type, the HLA type of each donor mattered for the analysis. On the study overall, not on this receptor specifically: In both this cohort and an independent roughly 330-donor cohort, the cumulative frequency of public TCR beta family members distinguished carriers of CMV infection plus the relevant HLA type. The ex vivo response was dominated by HLA-C-restricted CMV-specific TCR beta clonotypes, which also provided the single most frequent clonotype in two of eight donors.

Sequencing instrument: Illumina HiSeq 1500. TCRdb reran the public reads through fastp at Q25 and MiXCR, keeping productive beta chains. Every CDR3 protein is listed once, alongside the most common genes and DNA of its rows. The sample profile shows about 310,000 distinct CDR3 sequences; about 9.2% of them were found once. The top ten clonotypes cover around 2.6% of the sample. V is shortened by 6 bases, J by 2 bases, and the region joining them spans 11 bases. The CDR3, from cysteine to phenylalanine, totals 15 residues. Kept here is only the CDR3 DNA, which spans 45 bases and is read in frame from base 1. The germline V gene sets CDR1 to MDHEN and CDR2 to SYDVKM.

The sequence links TRBV28 to TRBJ2-6, and the D gene may be TRBD1, 6 bases matching. The sample consisted of PBMCs. This clonotype was sampled from a human donor in good health (CMV status not recorded). Some clones in this sample may be carry-over from other donors' samples. The nucleotide sequence is TGTGCCAGCAGCCCACAGGGTCCTGGGGCCAACGTCCTGACTTTC. This gives the protein CASSPQGPGANVLTF. Here the CDR3 is joined to the reference TRBV28 and TRBJ2-6 genes, and the full variable domain is: DVKVTQSSRYLVKRTGEKVFLECVQDMDHENMFWYRQDPGLGLRLIYFSYDVKMKEKGDIPEGYSVSREKKERFSLILESASTNQTSMYLCASSPQGPGANVLTFGAGSRLTVL.